Below are 22 T cell receptor beta chains sequenced from a single sample in a study of radiation and T cells in renal cell carcinoma. Here immunoSEQ multiplex PCR was the method, and the copy in TCRdb shows in-frame clones only, minus some. The sample yields roughly 170,000 clones, less than 90% seen once. Time point indicated: blood 4 weeks post-SBRT, at nephrectomy. Treatment defined: 15 Gy SBRT to primary tumor, nephrectomy 4 weeks later. Specimen: blood, collected from a patient whose treatment included radiotherapy and nephrectomy. The source is a woman aged 45 to 65 with renal cell carcinoma.

J is TRBJ2-7 and V is TRBV6-1; D gene uncertain. In germline, CDR1 is MNHNS, CDR2 SASEGT. The CDR3 spans 12 residues. The V and J ends lost 4 bases and 2 bases respectively, with 6 bases between them. CDR3: CASSVSPYEQYF. CDR3 bases: TGTGCCAGCAGTGTTAGCCCCTACGAGCAGTACTTC.

The rearrangement uses TRBV6-5 and TRBJ2-7, with a weak D call TRBD1 (5 bases). The germline V gene encodes CDR1 MNHEY and CDR2 SVGAGI. Trimming took off 6 bases at V and 1 base at J, with 7 bases between the two ends. This CDR3 region has 12 residues. CDR3 region: CASRDTSYEQYF. The CDR3 DNA reads as TGTGCCAGCAGGGACACGTCCTACGAGCAGTACTTC.

The chain employs TRBV18 and TRBJ1-1; no firm D call. CDR3 length: 13 residues. The V gene lost 2 bases and the J gene lost 1 base, with 5 bases spanning the gap. Germline V lookup: CDR1 KGHSH, CDR2 LQKENI. The CDR3 loop reads CASSPVANTEAFF. For the CDR3, the DNA is TGTGCCAGCTCACCAGTGGCGAACACTGAAGCTTTCTTT.

The chain couples TRBV6-1 to TRBJ1-1; D not certain. Trimming pared 4 bases from V and 0 bases from J, leaving 9 bases between. Germline CDR1 MNHNS, CDR2 SASEGT. CDR3 length: 14 amino acids. The CDR3 nucleotides read TGTGCCAGCAGTGTGGTGATCCTGAACACTGAAGCTTTCTTT. Amino acids: CASSVVILNTEAFF.

This chain uses TRBV9 with TRBJ1-5; the D gene is possibly TRBD1 (5 bases). The germline V gene has CDR1 SGDLS and CDR2 YYNGEE. CDR3 length: 14 residues. Trimming cost V 2 bases and J 5 bases, with 11 bases left between them. The CDR3 region is CASSVGVEDQPQHF. CDR3 nucleotide sequence: TGTGCCAGCAGCGTGGGGGTGGAGGATCAGCCCCAGCATTTT.

The rearrangement uses TRBV19 and TRBJ1-2; a possible D gene is TRBD1 (5 bases). This CDR3 has 15 residues. Germline V lookup: CDR1 LNHDA, CDR2 SQIVND (reference sequence). V was pared by 1 base and J by 7 bases, with 16 bases between. The CDR3 protein is CASSIGGLPVRGYTF. DNA of the CDR3: TGTGCCAGTAGTATAGGGGGACTCCCGGTACGTGGCTACACCTTC.

The chain carries TRBV6-1 and TRBJ2-5; weak D call: TRBD2 (6 bases). Germline lookup yields CDR1 MNHNS and CDR2 SASEGT. With 1 base removed from V and 1 base from J, the gap between germline ends came to 10 bases. The CDR3 covers 15 residues. As DNA, the CDR3 is TGTGCCAGCAGTGAAGGCGGGACCCCCCAAGAGACCCAGTACTTC. Translation: CASSEGGTPQETQYF.

CDR3 loop: CATGQDYYEQYF. CDR3 nucleotides: TGTGCCACGGGACAGGACTACTACGAGCAGTACTTC. The chain has TRBV6-1 and TRBJ2-7; 8 bases map to TRBD1. Germline loops: CDR1 MNHNS, CDR2 SASEGT. The CDR3 runs to 12 residues. Germline trimming cut 10 bases from V and 3 bases from J; bases unmatched to any gene: 5.

The gene calls are TRBV5-4 and TRBJ1-1, with a weak D call TRBD1 (5 bases). This CDR3 spans 15 amino acids. V lost 4 bases to trimming and J lost 3 bases, with 16 bases between them. The germline gives CDR1 SGHNT, CDR2 YYREEE (reference sequence). The CDR3 DNA reads as TGTGCCAGCAGCCTTAGGGGCAGTTCCTACACTGAAGCTTTCTTT. This gives the protein CASSLRGSSYTEAFF.

The chain employs TRBV6-1 and TRBJ1-1, with TRBD1 matching 7 bases. Per the germline V gene, CDR1 is MNHNS and CDR2 is SASEGT. The CDR3 loop spans 15 amino acids. With V trimmed by 5 bases and J by 1 base, 7 bases remained unmatched. CDR3 region: CASSPMTGTNTEAFF. In DNA form, the CDR3 reads TGTGCCAGCAGTCCGATGACAGGGACGAACACTGAAGCTTTCTTT.

This clone was picked up a small number of times. This chain connects TRBV7-9 to TRBJ2-7; no clear D gene. Trimming left V 0 bases short and J 6 bases short, with 12 bases between. In germline, CDR1 is SEHNR, CDR2 FQNEAQ (reference sequence). CDR3 length: 14 residues. The CDR3 nucleotides are TGTGCCAGCAGCTTAGCGGAAACGGCGCGCGAGCAGTACTTC. Protein sequence: CASSLAETAREQYF.

In its sample, this clone was seen once. The chain recombines TRBV7-9 with TRBJ2-7; tentative D call: TRBD2 (5 bases). This CDR3 contains 15 residues. Germline CDR1 and CDR2: SEHNR and FQNEAQ (reference sequence). Trimming removed 7 bases at V and 1 base at J, with 17 bases between. CDR3 region: CASTAAGGVSYEQYF. The CDR3 DNA follows: TGTGCCAGCACCGCCGCGGGTGGGGTGTCCTACGAGCAGTACTTC. The complete variable domain, with remaining parts taken from reference TRBV7-9 and TRBJ2-7, reads DTGVSQNPRHKITKRGQNVTFRCDPISEHNRLYWYRQTLGQGPEFLTYFQNEAQLEKSRLLSDRFSAERPKGSFSTLEIQRTEQGDSAMYLCASTAAGGVSYEQYFGPGTRLTVT.

This clone was detected a few times. The chain combines TRBV14 with TRBJ1-1; no clear D. With 1 base removed from V and 5 bases from J, the gap between germline ends came to 8 bases. The CDR3 consists of 13 residues. The germline gives CDR1 SGHDN, CDR2 FVKESK. Here the CDR3 reads CASSQGQLTEAFF. The CDR3 DNA reads TGTGCCAGCAGCCAAGGGCAGCTTACTGAAGCTTTCTTT.

The chain's CDR3 is CASSIDGQGWNSPLHF. For the CDR3, the DNA is TGTGCCAGTAGTATAGATGGTCAGGGTTGGAATTCACCCCTCCACTTT. The rearrangement links TRBV19 to TRBJ1-6, with TRBD1 as a possible D gene (5 bases). CDR3 length: 16 residues. The ends were cut back, 0 bases at V and 7 bases at J, with 13 bases in the middle. Germline V gene lookup returns CDR1 LNHDA and CDR2 SQIVND (reference sequence).

The genes are TRBV6-5 and TRBJ1-1; D remains unclear. The CDR3 extends over 14 amino acids. CDR1 MNHEY and CDR2 SVGAGI come from the germline V gene. The V gene lost 6 bases and the J gene lost 1 base, with 12 bases spanning the gap. Written as DNA, the CDR3 is TGTGCCAGCAGGCTACTAGCTCCGAACACTGAAGCTTTCTTT. Its protein product is CASRLLAPNTEAFF.

This clone has a single count. Compared with germline, one end of the junction differs, possibly owing to a read error. The chain is built from TRBV5-1 and TRBJ1-1; 7 nucleotides match TRBD1. CDR3 size: 14 residues. CDR1 SGHRS and CDR2 YFSETQ come from the germline V gene. CDR3 in DNA: TGCGCCAGCAGTTTGGGACAGATGAACACTGAAGCTTTCTTT. Its protein product is CASSLGQMNTEAFF.

This clone came up many times. J is TRBJ1-6 and V is TRBV7-8; possible D gene TRBD1, 6 bases. Trimming took 0 bases from V and 7 from J, leaving 13 bases between them. The CDR3 is made up of 16 amino acids. The germline V gene has CDR1 SGHVS and CDR2 FQNEAQ. The CDR3 nucleotides are TGTGCCAGCAGCTTAGCTCCGGGACACCTAAATTCACCCCTCCACTTT. Its translation is CASSLAPGHLNSPLHF. Variable domain in full (rest from reference TRBV7-8 and TRBJ1-6): GAGVSQSPRYKVAKRGQDVALRCDPISGHVSLFWYQQALGQGPEFLTYFQNEAQLDKSGLPSDRFFAERPEGSVSTLKIQRTQQEDSAVYLCASSLAPGHLNSPLHFGNGTRLTVT.

This clone was detected only a few times. The chain couples TRBV19 to TRBJ1-6; weak D call: TRBD1 (6 bases). The CDR3 consists of 16 residues. V lost 1 base and J 5 bases, leaving 12 bases between the germline ends. Germline loops: CDR1 LNHDA, CDR2 SQIVND (reference sequence). The CDR3 DNA sequence: TGTGCCAGTAGTATAGGGGGGCAGGGTGATAATTCACCCCTCCACTTT. Its translation: CASSIGGQGDNSPLHF.

The chain links TRBV5-4 to TRBJ2-1; TRBD2 aligns across 9 bases. Germline V gives CDR1 SGHNT, CDR2 YYREEE (reference sequence). With V trimmed by 0 bases and J by 6 bases, 7 bases remained unmatched. CDR3 length: 16 residues. The CDR3 region is CASSLAIGLASNEQFF. The CDR3 coding sequence is TGTGCCAGCAGCTTGGCCATCGGACTAGCGTCCAATGAGCAGTTCTTC. The full variable domain, its missing parts supplied by reference TRBV5-4 and TRBJ2-1, is ETGVTQSPTHLIKTRGQQVTLRCSSQSGHNTVSWYQQALGQGPQFIFQYYREEENGRGNFPPRFSGLQFPNYSSELNVNALELDDSALYLCASSLAIGLASNEQFFGPGTRLTVL.

This chain uses TRBV18 with TRBJ1-1, with D tentatively TRBD1 (6 bases). CDR1 is KGHSH and CDR2 is LQKENI in the germline V gene. V gave up 2 bases and J gave up 6 bases, with 19 bases separating them. The CDR3 is 16 amino acids. The CDR3 region has the DNA TGTGCCAGCTCACCAACCACGGGGGCAGGGCGGGCTGAAGCTTTCTTT. Translation gives CASSPTTGAGRAEAFF.

The rearrangement joins TRBV21-1 to TRBJ1-5; TRBD1 is taken as the D call from the table, unchecked against the DNA. TRBV21-1 is designated a pseudogene. This CDR3 has 14 amino acids. The CDR3 reads CASSRGQGGQPQHF. CDR3 coding DNA: TGTGCCAGCAGCAGAGGACAGGGGGGTCAGCCCCAGCATTTT.

The rearrangement links TRBV5-4 to TRBJ1-1, with TRBD1 as a possible D gene (5 bases). This CDR3 is 14 amino acids long. Trimming cost V 1 base and J 1 base, with 8 bases left between them. Germline loops: CDR1 SGHNT, CDR2 YYREEE (reference sequence). CDR3 nucleotide sequence: TGTGCCAGCAGCTTGACAGGAACGAACACTGAAGCTTTCTTT. This gives the protein CASSLTGTNTEAFF.